A selection of T cell receptor beta chains follows, all from one sample in a study of OX40 agonist ivuxolimab in advanced cancers. Clones were read by immunoSEQ multiplex PCR, and TCRdb kept only the in-frame ones, dropping some. The sample includes tens of thousands of clones, around 82% of them seen just once. The specimen comprised CD4+ or CD8+ T cells sorted from blood, sampled in a trial of the OX40 agonist ivuxolimab. These receptors originate from an adult with an advanced solid tumor such as melanoma, head and neck, liver or kidney cancer. CDR3s include the opening cysteine and the closing phenylalanine or tryptophan. D genes are given only for firm matches. Size values are once, few and many counts, or a class for expanded clones, and some rows have none.

clone size: -
D gene: TRBD2
V gene: TRBV7-9
J gene: TRBJ2-5
CDR3 DNA: TGTGCCAGCAGCGGGACTAGGTGGGAGACCCAGTACTTC
CDR3 protein: CASSGTRWETQYF

clone size: -
D gene: TRBD2
V gene: TRBV9
J gene: TRBJ2-3
CDR3 DNA: TGTGCCAGCAGCGTATTACCGGAAGGGACTAGCGATACGCAGTATTTT
CDR3 protein: CASSVLPEGTSDTQYF

clone size: -
D gene: -
V gene: TRBV7-6
J gene: TRBJ1-5
CDR3 DNA: TGTGCCAGCAGCCCACAGGGTGGGGGCAATCAGCCCCAGCATTTT
CDR3 protein: CASSPQGGGNQPQHF

clone size: -
D gene: TRBD2
V gene: TRBV2
J gene: TRBJ2-1
CDR3 DNA: TGTGCCAGCAGCTGGACTAGCGGGGGCCAAAATGAGCAGTTCTTC
CDR3 protein: CASSWTSGGQNEQFF

clone size: -
D gene: TRBD2
V gene: TRBV29-1
J gene: TRBJ2-3
CDR3 DNA: TGCAGCGCCAGCCTATCCGGGACTAGCGGGGCAGATACGCAGTATTTT
CDR3 protein: CSASLSGTSGADTQYF

clone size: -
D gene: -
V gene: TRBV21-1
J gene: TRBJ1-6
CDR3 DNA: TGTGCCAGCAGCCCCTCCCAGGGAGAAAATTCACCCCTCCACTTT
CDR3 protein: CASSPSQGENSPLHF

clone size: -
D gene: TRBD1
V gene: TRBV11-2
J gene: TRBJ1-2
CDR3 DNA: TGTGCCAGCAGCTCGACAGGGAAGACTGGCTACACCTTC
CDR3 protein: CASSSTGKTGYTF

clone size: once
D gene: -
V gene: TRBV6-5
J gene: TRBJ1-2
CDR3 DNA: TGTGCCAGCAGTTTTGAGCGTAAGAACTATGGCTACACCTTC
CDR3 protein: CASSFERKNYGYTF

clone size: -
D gene: -
V gene: TRBV7-2
J gene: TRBJ2-5
CDR3 DNA: TGTGCCAGCAGCTTAGCCGCAGGGGCTGGGCAAGAGACCCAGTACTTC
CDR3 protein: CASSLAAGAGQETQYF

clone size: -
D gene: -
V gene: TRBV5-6
J gene: TRBJ1-2
CDR3 DNA: TGTGCCAGCAGCTTGGACTATGGCTACACCTTC
CDR3 protein: CASSLDYGYTF

clone size: -
D gene: TRBD2
V gene: TRBV14
J gene: TRBJ2-5
CDR3 DNA: TGTGCCAGCAGCTTCGGGACTAGCCACCTCCAAGAGACCCAGTACTTC
CDR3 protein: CASSFGTSHLQETQYF

clone size: -
D gene: TRBD1
V gene: TRBV6-5
J gene: TRBJ2-1
CDR3 DNA: TGTGCCAGCAGTCGCGGACAGGGTCAGTTCTTTGAGCAGTTCTTC
CDR3 protein: CASSRGQGQFFEQFF

clone size: once
D gene: TRBD1
V gene: TRBV7-9
J gene: TRBJ2-7
CDR3 DNA: TGTGCCAGCAGCTGGGACAGGGATTACGAGCAGTACTTC
CDR3 protein: CASSWDRDYEQYF

clone size: -
D gene: TRBD2
V gene: TRBV11-2
J gene: TRBJ2-3
CDR3 DNA: TGTGCCAGCAGCTCGACTAGCGGGGTTAGGTATTTT
CDR3 protein: CASSSTSGVRYF

clone size: -
D gene: -
V gene: TRBV10-1
J gene: TRBJ2-2
CDR3 DNA: TGCGCCAGCCAGAGGGGCCGGAACACCGGGGAGCTGTTTTTT
CDR3 protein: CASQRGRNTGELFF

clone size: -
D gene: TRBD2
V gene: TRBV5-4
J gene: TRBJ2-5
CDR3 DNA: TGTGCCAGCAGCTCACGGACTAGCGGGGCCAAGACCCAGTACTTC
CDR3 protein: CASSSRTSGAKTQYF

clone size: -
D gene: -
V gene: TRBV5-4
J gene: TRBJ1-1
CDR3 DNA: TGTGCCAGCAGCGACGGGTTGAACACTGAAGCTTTCTTT
CDR3 protein: CASSDGLNTEAFF

clone size: -
D gene: -
V gene: TRBV7-9
J gene: TRBJ1-5
CDR3 DNA: TGTGCCTCGGGGGGGAATAGCAATCAGCCCCAGCATTTT
CDR3 protein: CASGGNSNQPQHF

clone size: -
D gene: TRBD1
V gene: TRBV7-6
J gene: TRBJ1-3
CDR3 DNA: TGTGCCAGCAGGGCAGGGGGTGGAAACACCATATATTTT
CDR3 protein: CASRAGGGNTIYF

clone size: -
D gene: -
V gene: TRBV5-1
J gene: TRBJ1-4
CDR3 DNA: TGCGCCAGCAGCTTGGGGCGGGGCGGGAATGAAAAACTGTTTTTT
CDR3 protein: CASSLGRGGNEKLFF

clone size: -
D gene: -
V gene: TRBV11-1
J gene: TRBJ1-5
CDR3 DNA: TGTGCCAGCAGCTTAGGGGCATATAGCAATCAGCCCCAGCATTTT
CDR3 protein: CASSLGAYSNQPQHF

clone size: -
D gene: -
V gene: TRBV6-6
J gene: TRBJ1-1
CDR3 DNA: TGTGCCAGCAGTACCTCAATGAACACTGAAGCTTTCTTT
CDR3 protein: CASSTSMNTEAFF

clone size: once
D gene: TRBD1
V gene: TRBV5-1
J gene: TRBJ2-6
CDR3 DNA: TGCGCCAGCAGCTTGATTGGCCAGGGGGCTGTATCTGGGGCCAACGTCCTGACTTTC
CDR3 protein: CASSLIGQGAVSGANVLTF

clone size: -
D gene: -
V gene: TRBV5-4
J gene: TRBJ1-1
CDR3 DNA: TGTGCCACCGACAAAATAGGGGGGTCGGGCACTGAAGCTTTCTTT
CDR3 protein: CATDKIGGSGTEAFF

clone size: -
D gene: -
V gene: TRBV11-3
J gene: TRBJ2-1
CDR3 DNA: TGTGCCAGCAGCTTAGGCCCTAACCTGGGGGGAAATGAGCAGTTCTTC
CDR3 protein: CASSLGPNLGGNEQFF

clone size: -
D gene: -
V gene: TRBV5-4
J gene: TRBJ1-4
CDR3 DNA: TGTGCCAGCAGCTTGCCCGAAGGCGGTCATGAAAAACTGTTTTTT
CDR3 protein: CASSLPEGGHEKLFF

clone size: -
D gene: -
V gene: TRBV7-9
J gene: TRBJ1-2
CDR3 DNA: TGTGCCAGCAGCTTAGTAGTCCTTAGGCCTGGCTACACCTTC
CDR3 protein: CASSLVVLRPGYTF

clone size: -
D gene: -
V gene: TRBV18
J gene: TRBJ2-7
CDR3 DNA: TGTGCCAGCTCACCAGTAAGTCGAGGGACGTACGAGCAGTACTTC
CDR3 protein: CASSPVSRGTYEQYF

clone size: -
D gene: -
V gene: TRBV9
J gene: TRBJ2-4
CDR3 DNA: TGTGCCAGCAGCGTAGAGAGGGATTGGGACATTCAGTACTTC
CDR3 protein: CASSVERDWDIQYF

clone size: -
D gene: TRBD1
V gene: TRBV5-6
J gene: TRBJ2-7
CDR3 DNA: TGTGCCAGCAGCTTAGGGACAGAAGATTACGAGCAGTACTTC
CDR3 protein: CASSLGTEDYEQYF

clone size: -
D gene: -
V gene: TRBV7-3
J gene: TRBJ1-6
CDR3 DNA: TGTGCCAGCAGCTTATTGCGGAATAATTCACCCCTCCACTTT
CDR3 protein: CASSLLRNNSPLHF

clone size: -
D gene: -
V gene: TRBV6-6
J gene: TRBJ1-5
CDR3 DNA: TGTGCCAGCAGTTACATGAGGGGGGAAACGCCCCAGCATTTT
CDR3 protein: CASSYMRGETPQHF

clone size: few
D gene: -
V gene: TRBV11-2
J gene: TRBJ1-2
CDR3 DNA: TGTGCCAGCAGCTCGGGGAGGGAATATTATGGCTACACCTTC
CDR3 protein: CASSSGREYYGYTF

clone size: once
D gene: -
V gene: TRBV2
J gene: TRBJ1-2
CDR3 DNA: TGTGCCAGCAGTATCACAGATGGCTACACCTTC
CDR3 protein: CASSITDGYTF

clone size: -
D gene: -
V gene: TRBV29-1
J gene: TRBJ1-1
CDR3 DNA: TGCAGCGTTGAAGTGGTAGGGGGTCGCAGTAATTGGGACACTGAAGCTTTCTTT
CDR3 protein: CSVEVVGGRSNWDTEAFF

clone size: -
D gene: TRBD1
V gene: TRBV2
J gene: TRBJ1-4
CDR3 DNA: TGTGCCAGCATGGACACAGGGGGGACCTTTGCGGGTGAAAAACTGTTTTTT
CDR3 protein: CASMDTGGTFAGEKLFF

clone size: once
D gene: TRBD1
V gene: TRBV2
J gene: TRBJ1-4
CDR3 DNA: TGTGCCAGCAGAGTGCAGGGGGGGCTTGAAAAACTGTTTTTT
CDR3 protein: CASRVQGGLEKLFF

clone size: -
D gene: -
V gene: TRBV7-2
J gene: TRBJ2-3
CDR3 DNA: TGTGCCAGCAGCCGAGTAGGGGGATCTAGCACAGATACGCAGTATTTT
CDR3 protein: CASSRVGGSSTDTQYF

clone size: -
D gene: TRBD1
V gene: TRBV6-6
J gene: TRBJ2-6
CDR3 DNA: TGTGCCAGCAGGAGGACAGGCATCTCTGGGGCCAACGTCCTGACTTTC
CDR3 protein: CASRRTGISGANVLTF